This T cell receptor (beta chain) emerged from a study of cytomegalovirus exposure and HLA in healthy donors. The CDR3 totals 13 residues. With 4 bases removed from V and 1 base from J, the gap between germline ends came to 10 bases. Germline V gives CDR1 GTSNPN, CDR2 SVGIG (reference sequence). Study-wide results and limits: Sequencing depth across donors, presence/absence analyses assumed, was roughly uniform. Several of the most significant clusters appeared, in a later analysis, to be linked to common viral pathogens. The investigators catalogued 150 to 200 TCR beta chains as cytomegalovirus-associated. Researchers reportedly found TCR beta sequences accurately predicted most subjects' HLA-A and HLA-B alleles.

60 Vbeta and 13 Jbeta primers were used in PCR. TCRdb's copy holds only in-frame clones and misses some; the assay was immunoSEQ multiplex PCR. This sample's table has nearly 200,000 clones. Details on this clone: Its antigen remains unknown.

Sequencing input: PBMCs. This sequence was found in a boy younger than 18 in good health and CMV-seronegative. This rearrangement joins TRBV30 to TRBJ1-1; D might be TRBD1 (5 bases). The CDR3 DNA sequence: TGTGCCTGGACAGGGAATGGGAACACTGAAGCTTTCTTT. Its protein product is CAWTGNGNTEAFF.